These 19 T cell receptor beta chains were all obtained from the same sample, sequenced in a study of T-cell memory formation after mild COVID-19. MiXCR was run by TCRdb on the 5' RACE reads, yielding one entry per CDR3 protein. The table has a few hundred thousand distinct CDR3 sequences, around 10% seen once; the top ten hold 20% to 25%. Sequencing was carried out using PBMCs or a T cell subset sorted from them (not recorded which). The receptors shown here come from a young man who had mild COVID-19 (a few samples of this study predate the infection). Cell type and time point are not known.

On this clonotype itself: This could be a read error, since a much larger clone is one nucleotide away. The chain couples TRBV7-3 to TRBJ2-3; the match to TRBD2 covers 9 bases. CDR1 and CDR2 from the germline V gene are SGHTA and FQGTGA. CDR3 length: 14 amino acids. The CDR3, as DNA: TGTGCCAGCAGCCCCGGACTAGCGACAGATACGCTGTATTTT. Translation gives CASSPGLATDTLYF.

This clonotype came up a few times. This chain joins TRBV7-3 and TRBJ2-3, with TRBD2 identical over 9 bases. The germline CDR1 and CDR2 sequences are SGHTA and FQGTGA. V lost 6 bases, J lost 0 bases, and 4 bases stayed unmatched. This CDR3 spans 15 amino acids. CDR3 residues: CASRTGTSSTDTQYF. The CDR3 DNA follows: TGTGCCAGCAGGACCGGGACTAGCAGCACAGATACGCAGTATTTT.

This clonotype occurred a few times. This chain joins TRBV30 and TRBJ2-6, with D unclear. Per germline, CDR1 GTSNPN and CDR2 SVGIG (reference sequence). Trimming removed 4 bases from V and 6 bases from J, with 4 bases in between. The CDR3 runs 11 residues. The CDR3 coding sequence is TGTGCCTGGAAAGTGGCCAACGTCCTGACTTTC. Translated: CAWKVANVLTF.

This clonotype showed up just a few times. The V and J genes are TRBV6-5 and TRBJ2-3; no firm D call. Per the germline V gene, CDR1 is MNHEY and CDR2 is SVGAGI. The CDR3 is 13 amino acids. V lost 5 bases, J lost 4 bases, and 10 bases lay in between. The CDR3, as DNA: TGTGCCAGCAGTCTCACGCATCCAGATACGCAGTATTTT. It translates to CASSLTHPDTQYF.

This chain uses TRBV5-1 with TRBJ2-5; 7 bases align to TRBD1. The CDR3 covers 14 residues. Looked up from germline, CDR1 is SGHRS and CDR2 is YFSETQ. V lost 4 bases, J lost 4 bases, and 7 bases stayed unmatched. This chain's CDR3 is CASSRSPGGETQYF. The CDR3 bases are TGCGCCAGCAGCCGGTCCCCAGGGGGAGAGACCCAGTACTTC. The full variable domain, with the rest looked up from reference TRBV5-1 and TRBJ2-5, is KAGVTQTPRYLIKTRGQQVTLSCSPISGHRSVSWYQQTPGQGLQFLFEYFSETQRNKGNFPGRFSGRQFSNSRSEMNVSTLELGDSALYLCASSRSPGGETQYFGPGTRLLVL.

The rearrangement links TRBV2 to TRBJ1-5; D gene ambiguous. Germline assignment: CDR1 SNHLY and CDR2 FYNNEI. Trimming removed 2 bases from V and 1 base from J, with 6 bases in between. The CDR3 is 14 amino acids. CDR3 in amino acids: CASSEQGSNQPQHF. The CDR3 DNA follows: TGTGCCAGCAGTGAACAAGGAAGCAATCAGCCCCAGCATTTT.

In DNA, the CDR3 is TGTGCCAGCAGTTTCGCAGTTGGGAGGGGCGAGACTGAAGCTTTCTTT. Residues: CASSFAVGRGETEAFF. The V gene is TRBV28, the J gene TRBJ1-1, with D maybe TRBD1 (5 bases). Deletions cut 3 bases from V and 5 bases from J, with 19 bases between. The germline gives CDR1 MDHEN, CDR2 SYDVKM. This CDR3 has 16 amino acids.

In this sample, this clonotype turned up a few times. This chain connects TRBV7-9 to TRBJ1-2; no definite D call. The CDR3 totals 12 residues. V lost 1 base, J lost 7 bases, and 7 bases lay in between. Germline lookup yields CDR1 SEHNR and CDR2 FQNEAQ (reference sequence). Here the CDR3 reads CASSLERAGYTF. Here the CDR3 DNA reads TGTGCCAGCAGCTTAGAGAGAGCTGGCTACACCTTC.

The table lists this clonotype with a few counts. The rearrangement links TRBV5-1 to TRBJ2-1; 8 bases match TRBD2. After removal of 4 bases from V and 4 bases from J, the junction contained 7 bases not matched to a gene. This CDR3 is 15 amino acids long. From germline, CDR1 is SGHRS and CDR2 YFSETQ. CDR3 in DNA: TGCGCCAGCAGCCTGCAACTAGCGGATTACAATGAGCAGTTCTTC. This sequence encodes CASSLQLADYNEQFF.

The genes are TRBV10-3 and TRBJ2-5; D may be TRBD2 (6 bases). Trimming took off 4 bases at V and 3 bases at J, with 9 bases between the two ends. Germline CDR1 reads ENHRY; CDR2 reads SYGVKD. This CDR3 contains 13 residues. CDR3 in amino acids: CAISGGGEETQYF. The CDR3 DNA reads as TGTGCCATCAGTGGGGGCGGGGAAGAGACCCAGTACTTC.

This clonotype was counted a few times. The CDR3 here is CSAQPGLSYEQYF. In DNA form, the CDR3 reads TGCAGTGCCCAGCCGGGTCTCTCCTACGAGCAGTACTTC. The rearrangement links TRBV20-1 to TRBJ2-7, with D uncertain. The CDR3 contains 13 residues. The ends were cut back, 6 bases at V and 0 bases at J, with 12 bases in the middle. Germline V CDR1 and CDR2: DFQATT, SNEGSKA (reference sequence).

This clonotype was found many times. This rearrangement joins TRBV5-1 to TRBJ2-1, with D tentatively TRBD1 (6 bases). CDR3 length equals 16 residues. Trimming removed 4 bases at V and 0 bases at J, with 14 bases between. The germline CDR1 and CDR2 sequences are SGHRS and YFSETQ. Here the CDR3 reads CASSAGAGSSYNEQFF. The CDR3 bases are TGCGCCAGCAGCGCAGGGGCAGGGAGCTCCTACAATGAGCAGTTCTTC. Using reference TRBV5-1 and TRBJ2-1 for the parts outside the CDR3, the full variable domain is KAGVTQTPRYLIKTRGQQVTLSCSPISGHRSVSWYQQTPGQGLQFLFEYFSETQRNKGNFPGRFSGRQFSNSRSEMNVSTLELGDSALYLCASSAGAGSSYNEQFFGPGTRLTVL.

This chain uses TRBV4-1 with TRBJ1-5; D unclear. Trimming removed 3 bases from V and 7 bases from J, with 13 bases in between. The CDR3 extends over 14 amino acids. The germline V gene encodes CDR1 MGHRA and CDR2 YSYEKL. This CDR3 reads CASSQAAGEQPQHF. CDR3 DNA sequence: TGCGCCAGCAGCCAGGCGGCGGGAGAACAGCCCCAGCATTTT.

The rearrangement uses TRBV14 and TRBJ2-2; 8 bases match TRBD2. Germline V gives CDR1 SGHDN, CDR2 FVKESK. The CDR3 extends over 17 amino acids. The V segment lost 0 bases and the J segment 5 bases; nucleotides outside the gene matches: 8. CDR3 region: CASSQEAAGVATGELFF. The DNA of the CDR3 is TGTGCCAGCAGCCAAGAGGCAGCGGGGGTTGCGACCGGGGAGCTGTTTTTT. The full variable domain, with the rest looked up from reference TRBV14 and TRBJ2-2, is EAGVTQFPSHSVIEKGQTVTLRCDPISGHDNLYWYRRVMGKEIKFLLHFVKESKQDESGMPNNRFLAERTGGTYSTLKVQPAELEDSGVYFCASSQEAAGVATGELFFGEGSRLTVL.

This chain joins TRBV5-6 and TRBJ2-1, with TRBD2 matching 7 bases. CDR3 size: 17 residues. V shed 4 bases and J 8 bases; nucleotides not matched to a gene: 18. Looked up from germline, CDR1 is SGHDT and CDR2 is YYEEEE. The CDR3 spells CASSNGWVGGINDEQFF. Here the CDR3 DNA reads TGTGCCAGCAGCAACGGGTGGGTCGGGGGGATTAACGATGAGCAGTTCTTC.

This clonotype has just a few counts. The chain is built from TRBV5-1 and TRBJ2-7; the D is unclear. The CDR3 is 13 amino acids. Trimming pared 0 bases from V and 3 bases from J, leaving 7 bases between. From germline, CDR1 is SGHRS and CDR2 YFSETQ. The CDR3 DNA sequence: TGCGCCAGCAGCTTGGGCGAACACTACGAGCAGTACTTC. Translated, it gives CASSLGEHYEQYF.

J is TRBJ1-1 and V is TRBV6-5, with D possibly being TRBD1 (6 bases). Germline CDR1 reads MNHEY; CDR2 reads SVGAGI. V gave up 10 bases and J gave up 0 bases, with 15 bases separating them. The CDR3 has 14 residues. In nucleotides, the CDR3 is TGTGCCACTTACAAGGGGGGGCTGAACACTGAAGCTTTCTTT. Amino acid sequence: CATYKGGLNTEAFF.

The gene calls are TRBV5-5 and TRBJ2-7; perhaps D is TRBD1 or TRBD2 (6 bases each). The CDR3 is made up of 15 amino acids. V lost 0 bases to trimming and J lost 0 bases, with 10 bases between them. The V gene's germline CDR1 is SGHKS and CDR2 YYEKEE (reference sequence). CDR3 sequence reads: CASSLAPGASYEQYV. Written as DNA, the CDR3 is TGTGCCAGCAGCTTGGCCCCGGGGGCCTCCTACGAGCAGTACGTC.

The V call is TRBV6-6, the J call TRBJ1-2; D is perhaps TRBD1 (5 bases). The CDR3 contains 12 residues. Trimming shortened V by 4 bases and J by 4 bases, and 7 bases separated the two germline ends. Germline V gene lookup returns CDR1 MNHNY and CDR2 SVGAGI (reference sequence). The CDR3 loop reads CASSSGLYGYTF. In DNA, the CDR3 is TGTGCCAGCAGTTCGGGGCTCTATGGCTACACCTTC.